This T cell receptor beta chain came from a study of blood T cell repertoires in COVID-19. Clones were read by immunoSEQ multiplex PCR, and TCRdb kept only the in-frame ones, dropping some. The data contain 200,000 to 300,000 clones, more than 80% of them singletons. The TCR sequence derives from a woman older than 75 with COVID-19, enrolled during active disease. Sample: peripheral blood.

CDR3 region: CASSLDVRVETQYF. The CDR3, as DNA: TGCGCCAGCAGCTTGGATGTGAGGGTGGAGACCCAGTACTTC. The chain has TRBV5-1 and TRBJ2-5; a possible D gene is TRBD2 (5 bases). The germline V gene encodes CDR1 SGHRS and CDR2 YFSETQ. V lost 0 bases and J lost 5, with 11 bases in between. The CDR3 is 14 amino acids.